The clone carrying this TCR beta chain was detected once. The record originates from a study of blood T cell repertoires in COVID-19. How the authors handled the data: Amplification of reference gene primers provided the estimated nucleated cell counts. The method was immunoSEQ multiplex PCR; TCRdb's version includes in-frame clones alone and lacks a portion of them. V and J calls and clone size are given by that table; D and trimming were obtained from the DNA. The table includes around 250,000 clones, about 89% detected once. The V gene lost 8 bases and the J gene lost 5 bases, with 15 bases spanning the gap. The V gene's germline CDR1 is LNHDA and CDR2 SQIVND (reference sequence). This CDR3 has 14 residues.

The sample was PBMCs or T cells enriched from blood (not recorded which). This TCR was sampled from a woman aged 30 to 39 who had recovered from COVID-19. J is TRBJ2-2 and V is TRBV19, with D possibly TRBD1 on 5 matching bases. The CDR3 DNA reads TGTGCCAGTGGACAAATCCGAAGGACCGGGGAGCTGTTTTTT. Translating it yields CASGQIRRTGELFF.